The clone carrying this T cell receptor (beta chain) came up a few times. Its specificity is unknown. This sample stems from a study of regulatory T cells in long-lasting Graves disease. Study-wide background: The definition of persistent Graves' disease was over 5 years of antithyroid drugs with positive TSH receptor antibodies. General study findings and limits: Persistent cases favored TRBV28, TRBJ1-2 and TRBJ2-5.

Sequencing libraries for TCR beta were prepared with iRepertoire HTBI primers and Arm-PCR of CDR3 regions. Via MiXCR, TCRdb re-called the multiplex PCR reads, giving one row per CDR3 protein. Of 650,000 to 850,000 distinct CDR3 sequences listed, around 30% are singletons. J was trimmed by 8 bases and V by 1 base; bases with no gene match: 6. The CDR3 is 15 amino acids. This sample's time point: persistent/refractory GD, antithyroid drugs over 5 years with positive TRAb. The TCR library was prepared using RNA isolated from PBMCs. The patients were enrolled through endocrinology in Xi'an, China. From each patient, about 8.3 milliliters of peripheral blood was drawn and collected into an EDTA anticoagulant tube.

This sequence joins TRBV12-3 or TRBV12-4 and TRBJ2-1; 9 bases match TRBD2. The starting material was peripheral blood mononuclear cells (PBMCs), obtained when the disease was refractory, from a patient treated with antithyroid drugs. The TCR originated in a female donor with Graves disease. The CDR3 sequence: CASSLDGTSIHEQFF. The CDR3 DNA follows: TGTGCCAGCAGTTTAGACGGGACTAGCATCCATGAGCAGTTCTTC.